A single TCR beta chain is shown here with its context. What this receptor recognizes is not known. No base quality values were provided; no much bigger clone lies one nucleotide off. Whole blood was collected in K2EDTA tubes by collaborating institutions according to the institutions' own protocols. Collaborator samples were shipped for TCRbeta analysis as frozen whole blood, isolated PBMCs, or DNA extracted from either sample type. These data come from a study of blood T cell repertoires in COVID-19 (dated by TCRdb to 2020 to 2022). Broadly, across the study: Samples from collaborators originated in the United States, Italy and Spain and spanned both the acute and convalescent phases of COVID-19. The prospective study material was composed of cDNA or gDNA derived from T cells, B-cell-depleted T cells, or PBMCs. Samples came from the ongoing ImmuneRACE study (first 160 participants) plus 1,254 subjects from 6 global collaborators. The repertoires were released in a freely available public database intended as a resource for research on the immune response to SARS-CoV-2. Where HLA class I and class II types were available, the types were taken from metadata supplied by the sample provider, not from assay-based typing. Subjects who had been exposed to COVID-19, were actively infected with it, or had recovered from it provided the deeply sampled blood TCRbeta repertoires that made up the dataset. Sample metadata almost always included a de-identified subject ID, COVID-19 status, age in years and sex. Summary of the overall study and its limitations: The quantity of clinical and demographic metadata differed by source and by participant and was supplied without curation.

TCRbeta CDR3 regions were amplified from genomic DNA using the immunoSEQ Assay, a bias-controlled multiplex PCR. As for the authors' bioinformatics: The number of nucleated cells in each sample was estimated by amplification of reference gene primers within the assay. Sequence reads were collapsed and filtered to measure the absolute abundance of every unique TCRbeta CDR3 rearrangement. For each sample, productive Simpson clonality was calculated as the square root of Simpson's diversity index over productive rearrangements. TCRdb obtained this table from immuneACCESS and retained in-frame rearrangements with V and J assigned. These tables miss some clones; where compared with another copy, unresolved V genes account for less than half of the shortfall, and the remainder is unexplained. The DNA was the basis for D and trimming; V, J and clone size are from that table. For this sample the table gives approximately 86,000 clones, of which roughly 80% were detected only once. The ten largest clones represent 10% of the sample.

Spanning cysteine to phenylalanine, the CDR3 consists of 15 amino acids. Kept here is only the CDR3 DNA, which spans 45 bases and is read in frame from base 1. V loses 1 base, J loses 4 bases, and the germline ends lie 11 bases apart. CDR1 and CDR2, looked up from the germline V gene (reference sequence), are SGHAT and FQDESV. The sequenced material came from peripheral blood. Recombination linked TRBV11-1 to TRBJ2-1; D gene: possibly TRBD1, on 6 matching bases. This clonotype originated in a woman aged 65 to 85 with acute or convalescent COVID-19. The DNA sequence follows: TGTGCCAGCAGCTTAGTGGTGACAGGTTACAATGAGCAGTTCTTC. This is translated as CASSLVVTGYNEQFF.